This T cell receptor beta chain stems from a study of T cell responses to AZD1222 COVID-19 vaccine. Study conclusions and caveats: There were mostly white British donors and more females than males, and clonal diversity was possibly underestimated.

Clones were sequenced by immunoSEQ multiplex PCR, and TCRdb holds only the in-frame ones, with some missing. The data contain 130,000 to 150,000 clones, approximately 89% of them seen just once; the ten biggest clones take up roughly 5%. The V gene's germline CDR1 is SGHTA and CDR2 FQGNSA. CDR3 length: 16 residues. Trimming pared 0 bases from V and 3 bases from J, leaving 12 bases between. Worth noting for this clone: Its antigen is undetermined.

This receptor was identified in an adult in good health. This sample comprised peripheral blood, obtained on day 0 of AZD1222 vaccination. The chain carries TRBV7-2 and TRBJ1-5, with D possibly matching TRBD1 (5 bases). CDR3 nucleotides: TGTGCCAGCAGCTTAGCGGGGACTTCACTCAATCAGCCCCAGCATTTT. Its translation: CASSLAGTSLNQPQHF.